The 27 T cell receptor beta chains in this list originate from one sample, sequenced in a study of shared clonotypes between healthy human individuals. Generated by immunoSEQ multiplex PCR, the TCRdb table keeps only in-frame clones and is missing some. The sample contains some 1,100,000 clones, about 80% of which appear only once. Sample: memory CD4+ T cells from PBMCs. Subset in this sample: CD45RA-negative fraction. Source of these receptors: a man aged 18 to 30 in good health. Some clones in this sample may be carry-over from other donors' samples.

The sample holds a few counts of this clone. This sequence joins TRBV7-9 and TRBJ2-1; either TRBD1 or TRBD2 may supply D (7 bases each). The V gene lost 5 bases and the J gene lost 8 bases, with 19 bases spanning the gap. Germline V gene sequence: CDR1 SEHNR, CDR2 FQNEAQ (reference sequence). This CDR3 contains 15 residues. The CDR3 coding sequence is TGTGCCAGCAGCCGGGGGGACAGTTTCTCCTATGAGCAGTTCTTC. Amino acid sequence: CASSRGDSFSYEQFF. The variable domain in full, with the rest retrieved from reference TRBV7-9 and TRBJ2-1, is DTGVSQNPRHKITKRGQNVTFRCDPISEHNRLYWYRQTLGQGPEFLTYFQNEAQLEKSRLLSDRFSAERPKGSFSTLEIQRTEQGDSAMYLCASSRGDSFSYEQFFGPGTRLTVL.

A few counts support this clone. The chain recombines TRBV5-1 with TRBJ1-2; 7 bases fit TRBD1. The CDR3 has 14 residues. Germline CDR1 SGHRS, CDR2 YFSETQ. V was clipped by 4 bases and J by 4 bases; unmatched bases: 7. CDR3 coding DNA: TGCGCCAGCAGCGTAGGAGACAGGGCCTATGGCTACACCTTC. It encodes CASSVGDRAYGYTF.

This clone came up once. V gene TRBV28 combines with J gene TRBJ1-4; possibly TRBD1 for D (6 bases). This CDR3 comprises 15 residues. Germline-derived CDR1 and CDR2 are MDHEN and SYDVKM. Trimming pared 6 bases from V and 0 bases from J, leaving 11 bases between. CDR3 DNA: TGTGCCAGCAGCGGACAGACTGCAACTAATGAAAAACTGTTTTTT. It yields the protein CASSGQTATNEKLFF.

V gene TRBV28 combines with J gene TRBJ1-1, with D hard to call. Germline V gene lookup returns CDR1 MDHEN and CDR2 SYDVKM. The CDR3 loop spans 12 amino acids. V was shortened by 5 bases and J by 9 bases, with 13 bases between the two germline ends. The CDR3 is CASSPMTEKAFF. In DNA form, the CDR3 reads TGTGCCAGCAGTCCTATGACGGAAAAAGCTTTCTTT. The variable domain in full, with the rest retrieved from reference TRBV28 and TRBJ1-1, is DVKVTQSSRYLVKRTGEKVFLECVQDMDHENMFWYRQDPGLGLRLIYFSYDVKMKEKGDIPEGYSVSREKKERFSLILESASTNQTSMYLCASSPMTEKAFFGQGTRLTVV.

Only a few counts were recorded for this clone. The chain combines TRBV29-1 with TRBJ1-2; 8 nucleotides agree with TRBD1. This CDR3 spans 12 amino acids. Germline trimming cut 6 bases from V and 6 bases from J; bases unmatched to any gene: 6. Germline CDR1 and CDR2: SQVTM and ANQGSEA. The CDR3 DNA is TGCAGCGTCACACAGGGGGGTGATGGCTACACCTTC. Its protein product is CSVTQGGDGYTF.

This clone was seen only a few times. The J gene is TRBJ1-2, the V gene TRBV5-4; TRBD1 might be the D (6 bases). The CDR3 consists of 13 residues. V was trimmed by 4 bases and J by 8 bases, leaving 15 bases between them. From germline, CDR1 is SGHNT and CDR2 YYREEE (reference sequence). The CDR3 nucleotides read TGTGCCAGCAGCCAGGACAGCTCTGGAGGCTACACCTTC. The encoded protein is CASSQDSSGGYTF.

The V gene is TRBV5-4, the J gene TRBJ2-2; 8 nucleotides match TRBD2. V was clipped by 4 bases and J by 1 base; unmatched bases: 12. The CDR3 has 18 amino acids. Germline loops: CDR1 SGHNT, CDR2 YYREEE (reference sequence). The CDR3 here is CASSPPGTSGRNTGELFF. DNA for the CDR3: TGTGCCAGCAGCCCCCCCGGAACTAGCGGACGGAACACCGGGGAGCTGTTTTTT.

In its sample, this clone was seen once. This chain connects TRBV29-1 to TRBJ2-7, with D hard to call. Per germline, CDR1 SQVTM and CDR2 ANQGSEA. This CDR3 has 12 amino acids. Trimming cost V 1 base and J 9 bases, with 13 bases left between them. The CDR3 region is CSVEGLGGLQYF. The CDR3 region has the DNA TGCAGCGTTGAAGGGCTGGGCGGCTTGCAGTACTTC.

V gene TRBV7-8 combines with J gene TRBJ1-1; tentatively, D is TRBD1 (6 bases). The CDR3 is 19 amino acids. The germline V gene encodes CDR1 SGHVS and CDR2 FQNEAQ. V was pared by 1 base and J by 6 bases, with 27 bases between. The CDR3 bases are TGTGCCAGCAGCTTAGATCTACGTCTGTGGGGTAAGGGGGACGCTGAAGCTTTCTTT. It codes for CASSLDLRLWGKGDAEAFF.

The chain combines TRBV6-6 with TRBJ1-1; D perhaps matches TRBD1 (5 bases). This CDR3 has 16 amino acids. V was shortened by 8 bases and J by 0 bases, with 19 bases between the two germline ends. Germline V gene data show CDR1 as MNHNY and CDR2 as SVGAGI (reference sequence). The CDR3 reads CASFRREEGMNTEAFF. In DNA form, the CDR3 reads TGTGCCAGCTTCCGCAGGGAGGAGGGGATGAACACTGAAGCTTTCTTT.

This chain links TRBV28 with TRBJ2-1; 7 bases are a match to TRBD1. Germline V gene data show CDR1 as MDHEN and CDR2 as SYDVKM. The CDR3 has 14 amino acids. V was pared by 7 bases and J by 3 bases, with 6 bases of the junction left unmatched. CDR3 sequence reads: CASTGTAFYNEQFF. CDR3 DNA sequence: TGTGCCAGCACGGGGACAGCCTTCTACAATGAGCAGTTCTTC.

This sequence joins TRBV7-9 and TRBJ2-5, with 12 bases fitting TRBD2. Germline assignment: CDR1 SEHNR and CDR2 FQNEAQ (reference sequence). The CDR3 is made up of 15 amino acids. V gave up 3 bases and J gave up 7 bases; unmatched junction bases: 6. CDR3 bases: TGTGCCAGCAGCTTCGCTAGCGGGAGGGCTACGACCCAGTACTTC. Translating gives CASSFASGRATTQYF. The whole variable domain, filled in from reference TRBV7-9 and TRBJ2-5, reads DTGVSQNPRHKITKRGQNVTFRCDPISEHNRLYWYRQTLGQGPEFLTYFQNEAQLEKSRLLSDRFSAERPKGSFSTLEIQRTEQGDSAMYLCASSFASGRATTQYFGPGTRLLVL.

This clone is a singleton in its sample. This rearrangement joins TRBV6-1 to TRBJ2-7; D ambiguous. CDR1 MNHNS and CDR2 SASEGT come from the germline V gene. V was clipped by 9 bases and J by 0 bases, with 12 bases between them. The CDR3 extends over 13 amino acids. The CDR3 region has the DNA TGTGCCAGTATCGGCCGCGTCTCCTACGAGCAGTACTTC. It codes for CASIGRVSYEQYF.

For this clone: This CDR3 is also generated by other DNA sequences in the sample. The V and J genes are TRBV5-1 and TRBJ2-3; no firm D call. CDR1 and CDR2 (germline): SGHRS, YFSETQ. The CDR3 contains 13 residues. Trimming took 0 bases from V and 5 from J, leaving 7 bases between them. CDR3 DNA: TGCGCCAGCAGCTTGGCCCTGGGAGATACGCAGTATTTT. It encodes CASSLALGDTQYF.

Concerning this clone itself: Other DNA variants within this sample encode the same CDR3. The gene calls are TRBV5-4 and TRBJ2-7; D is uncertain. The CDR3 has 13 amino acids. V was clipped by 0 bases and J by 1 base, with 5 bases between them. The germline V gene has CDR1 SGHNT and CDR2 YYREEE (reference sequence). CDR3 region: CASSLVGSYEQYF. The CDR3 nucleotides are TGTGCCAGCAGCTTGGTAGGGTCCTACGAGCAGTACTTC.

The V gene is TRBV6-6, the J gene TRBJ1-5; D unresolved. The germline V gene has CDR1 MNHNY and CDR2 SVGAGI (reference sequence). Trimming took 4 bases from V and 5 from J, leaving 12 bases between them. This CDR3 has 14 amino acids. The CDR3 sequence: CASSSLRKDQPQHF. CDR3 nucleotides: TGTGCCAGCAGTTCACTCCGGAAGGATCAGCCCCAGCATTTT.

The chain combines TRBV6-5 with TRBJ2-5, with 7 bases aligning to TRBD1. After removal of 6 bases from V and 5 bases from J, the junction contained 6 bases not matched to a gene. The germline gives CDR1 MNHEY, CDR2 SVGAGI. CDR3 length: 13 amino acids. The CDR3 sequence is CASSNRGRETQYF. The DNA of the CDR3 is TGTGCCAGCAGCAACAGGGGCAGGGAGACCCAGTACTTC.

A remark on this clone: The identical CDR3 is also encoded by other nucleotide sequences in the sample. The rearrangement joins TRBV2 to TRBJ2-7; no clear D. V was cut by 6 bases and J by 3 bases, with 6 bases left in between. The CDR3 spans 11 residues. Germline lookup yields CDR1 SNHLY and CDR2 FYNNEI. CDR3 region: CASRGNYEQYF. The CDR3 nucleotides are TGTGCCAGCAGGGGCAACTACGAGCAGTACTTC.

The genes are TRBV9 and TRBJ2-6; tentative D call: TRBD1 (6 bases). This CDR3 is built from 18 residues. Trimming took off 3 bases at V and 1 base at J, with 17 bases between the two ends. CDR1 and CDR2 (germline): SGDLS, YYNGEE. CDR3 amino acids: CASSAQGRGLSGANVLTF. The CDR3 DNA sequence: TGTGCCAGCAGCGCCCAGGGCAGGGGCTTGTCTGGGGCCAACGTCCTGACTTTC.

The chain carries TRBV2 and TRBJ2-5, with 8 nucleotides matching TRBD1. Germline V gene sequence: CDR1 SNHLY, CDR2 FYNNEI. The CDR3 consists of 14 residues. V lost 7 bases and J lost 1; bases outside the gene matches: 5. The CDR3: CASTTGTGQETQYF. The CDR3 DNA reads as TGTGCCAGCACCACGGGGACAGGCCAAGAGACCCAGTACTTC.

The gene calls are TRBV14 and TRBJ1-4; no clear D. V dropped 1 base and J dropped 5 bases, with 20 bases sitting between them. The CDR3 is made up of 18 amino acids. The germline CDR1 and CDR2 sequences are SGHDN and FVKESK. CDR3 region: CASSQVSAGATLNEKLFF. The CDR3 DNA reads as TGTGCCAGCAGCCAAGTGTCGGCAGGTGCCACCCTAAATGAAAAACTGTTTTTT.

The chain recombines TRBV7-2 with TRBJ1-2; D not certain. The V end was cut by 5 bases, the J end by 2 bases, with 18 bases between. There are 16 residues in the CDR3. CDR1 and CDR2 from the germline V gene are SGHTA and FQGNSA. The CDR3 DNA reads as TGTGCCAGCAGCCCCCCGGGAGTGGCTAGGAACTATGGCTACACCTTC. This sequence encodes CASSPPGVARNYGYTF.

The sample holds a few counts of this clone. The V call is TRBV30, the J call TRBJ1-4; D unresolved. V lost 3 bases and J 12 bases, leaving 14 bases between the germline ends. Germline V lookup: CDR1 GTSNPN, CDR2 SVGIG (reference sequence). This CDR3 contains 12 residues. In nucleotides, the CDR3 is TGTGCCTGGAGCCGCCGGACCGAGGAACTGTTTTTT. This gives the protein CAWSRRTEELFF.

This clone was counted once. This chain links TRBV27 with TRBJ1-1, with 8 bases lining up with TRBD1. The trim removed 2 bases at V and 6 bases at J, leaving 5 bases unmatched. The CDR3 loop spans 14 amino acids. Germline-derived CDR1 and CDR2 are MNHEY and SMNVEV (reference sequence). In nucleotides, the CDR3 is TGTGCCAGCAGTTTACAGGGGGCTGGGGCTGAAGCTTTCTTT. This sequence encodes CASSLQGAGAEAFF.

The V and J genes are TRBV6-1 and TRBJ2-7; D is possibly TRBD2 (5 bases). V was pared by 2 bases and J by 1 base, with 9 bases between. The CDR3 has 14 residues. The germline gives CDR1 MNHNS, CDR2 SASEGT. This CDR3 is CASSENGVSYEQYF. The CDR3 DNA follows: TGTGCCAGCAGTGAAAACGGGGTGTCCTACGAGCAGTACTTC.

The DNA of the CDR3 is TGTGCCAGCAGGGGACGGCCAATCAATGAGCAGTTCTTC. Protein product: CASRGRPINEQFF. The J gene is TRBJ2-1, the V gene TRBV6-6, with D perhaps assigned TRBD1 or TRBD2 (5 bases each). The V gene's germline CDR1 is MNHNY and CDR2 SVGAGI (reference sequence). CDR3 length equals 13 residues. V was clipped by 6 bases and J by 6 bases, with 12 bases between them.

This clone was observed a single time. V is TRBV27 and J is TRBJ2-1; the D gene is possibly TRBD2 (5 bases). The germline V gene encodes CDR1 MNHEY and CDR2 SMNVEV (reference sequence). The V and J ends lost 0 bases and 9 bases respectively, with 12 bases between them. CDR3 size: 14 residues. CDR3 coding DNA: TGTGCCAGCAGTTTATCTAAGAGGGCTAGTGAGCAGTTCTTC. Translated, it gives CASSLSKRASEQFF.